The 32 T cell receptor beta chains below were found in one sample sequenced in a study of technical replicates of blood from a few donors. Some clones are missing from TCRdb's copy, which holds only in-frame ones; the method was immunoSEQ multiplex PCR. The sample contains about 85,000 clones, roughly 94% of which appear only once. The sample taken for sequencing was T cells isolated from PBMCs. These receptors originate from a human donor in good health.

The V gene is TRBV5-1, the J gene TRBJ2-7, with TRBD2 matching 11 bases. This CDR3 is 16 amino acids long. Germline V gene lookup returns CDR1 SGHRS and CDR2 YFSETQ. J lost 7 bases, V lost 0 bases, and 9 bases had no gene match. In DNA form, the CDR3 reads TGCGCCAGCAGCTTGGATATAGCGGGAGGGCCGGAGGAGCAGTACTTC. It is translated as CASSLDIAGGPEEQYF. Variable domain in full (rest from reference TRBV5-1 and TRBJ2-7): KAGVTQTPRYLIKTRGQQVTLSCSPISGHRSVSWYQQTPGQGLQFLFEYFSETQRNKGNFPGRFSGRQFSNSRSEMNVSTLELGDSALYLCASSLDIAGGPEEQYFGPGTRLTVT.

The chain recombines TRBV29-1 with TRBJ2-2; D remains ambiguous. V dropped 6 bases and J dropped 2 bases, with 10 bases sitting between them. The CDR3 has 13 residues. Germline V gene data show CDR1 as SQVTM and CDR2 as ANQGSEA. CDR3 amino acids: CSVGVVNTGELFF. CDR3 DNA: TGCAGCGTGGGCGTAGTAAACACCGGGGAGCTGTTTTTT.

The CDR3 coding sequence is TGTGCCAGCAGCTTAGGGGGGGGCATCTATGGCTACACCTTC. Translation: CASSLGGGIYGYTF. The gene calls are TRBV7-9 and TRBJ1-2; maybe TRBD1 (6 bases). V was cut by 1 base and J by 4 bases, with 10 bases left in between. CDR3 length: 14 amino acids. Germline V gene lookup returns CDR1 SEHNR and CDR2 FQNEAQ (reference sequence).

This rearrangement joins TRBV6-5 to TRBJ2-1; no reliable D call. Germline CDR1 MNHEY, CDR2 SVGAGI. Trimming cost V 2 bases and J 4 bases, with 9 bases left between them. The CDR3 sequence is 14 residues long. In DNA form, the CDR3 reads TGTGCCAGCAGTTACGAGGCAGCTTACAATGAGCAGTTCTTC. It yields the protein CASSYEAAYNEQFF.

The rearrangement links TRBV7-9 to TRBJ2-7, with 11 bases lining up with TRBD2. From germline, CDR1 is SEHNR and CDR2 FQNEAQ (reference sequence). The ends lost 6 bases at V and 6 bases at J; junction bases unmatched: 4. The length of the CDR3 is 13 residues. CDR3 nucleotides: TGTGCCAGCAGTTCCGGACTAGCGGGCGAGCAGTACTTC. Protein sequence: CASSSGLAGEQYF.

This clone showed up just once. The chain carries TRBV6-6 and TRBJ1-5; weak D call: TRBD1 (5 bases). V lost 5 bases and J lost 2, with 13 bases in between. The CDR3 contains 15 residues. Germline V CDR1 and CDR2: MNHNY, SVGAGI (reference sequence). The DNA of the CDR3 is TGTGCCAGCAGTCCCCCAGGGAATGGCAATCAGCCCCAGCATTTT. It yields the protein CASSPPGNGNQPQHF.

The gene calls are TRBV28 and TRBJ1-2, with 7 bases lining up with TRBD1. Unmatched junction bases numbered 17, after V lost 3 bases and J lost 4 bases. The CDR3 length is 18 residues. Germline values: CDR1 MDHEN, CDR2 SYDVKM. CDR3 bases: TGTGCCAGCAGTTTCGCCGTCGAAACCGGGACAGCAACCTATGGCTACACCTTC. It specifies CASSFAVETGTATYGYTF.

The chain links TRBV6-1 to TRBJ1-6; no clear D. Germline V CDR1 and CDR2: MNHNS, SASEGT. The CDR3 loop spans 10 amino acids. V dropped 8 bases and J dropped 7 bases, with 3 bases sitting between them. DNA for the CDR3: TGTGCCAGCTCGAATTCACCCCTCCACTTT. It translates to CASSNSPLHF.

The chain recombines TRBV7-9 with TRBJ2-1, with TRBD2 identical over 8 bases. Germline-derived CDR1 and CDR2 are SEHNR and FQNEAQ (reference sequence). The V gene end was trimmed by 5 bases and the J gene end by 7 bases; junction bases not matched to a gene: 7. This CDR3 contains 14 residues. CDR3 nucleotides: TGTGCCAGCAGCCTTAGCGGGACTACTAATGAGCAGTTCTTC. Its translation is CASSLSGTTNEQFF.

The J gene is TRBJ2-5, the V gene TRBV5-4; 9 nucleotides agree with TRBD2. After removal of 3 bases from V and 3 bases from J, the junction contained 6 bases not matched to a gene. This CDR3 is 15 amino acids long. CDR1 is SGHNT and CDR2 is YYREEE in the germline V gene (reference sequence). The CDR3 coding sequence is TGTGCCAGCAGCTGGGGGACTAGCTCGAAAGAGACCCAGTACTTC. It codes for CASSWGTSSKETQYF.

The chain employs TRBV19 and TRBJ2-5, with TRBD1 as a possible D gene (6 bases). Germline CDR1 and CDR2: LNHDA and SQIVND (reference sequence). Trimming removed 5 bases from V and 1 base from J, with 17 bases in between. The CDR3 consists of 16 residues. The CDR3 spells CASSSTGPRGQETQYF. The CDR3 DNA reads as TGTGCCAGTAGTTCGACAGGACCCCGGGGCCAAGAGACCCAGTACTTC.

V is TRBV4-1 and J is TRBJ2-7, with 9 bases identical to TRBD1. Germline values: CDR1 MGHRA, CDR2 YSYEKL. Unmatched junction bases numbered 6, after V lost 5 bases and J lost 4 bases. There are 14 residues in the CDR3. The CDR3 spells CASSAPGQGYEQYF. CDR3 sequence (DNA): TGCGCCAGCAGCGCACCGGGACAGGGTTACGAGCAGTACTTC.

The chain carries TRBV14 and TRBJ2-1; 7 nucleotides match TRBD1. The CDR3 is made up of 18 amino acids. Germline V gives CDR1 SGHDN, CDR2 FVKESK. V lost 0 bases and J lost 3; bases outside the gene matches: 11. For the CDR3, the DNA is TGTGCCAGCAGCCAAGATTTGGGCATAGGGGGCGTCTACAATGAGCAGTTCTTC. Translating it yields CASSQDLGIGGVYNEQFF.

This clone has only one observation. The chain carries TRBV7-3 and TRBJ1-1; 7 nucleotides line up with TRBD1. In germline, CDR1 is SGHTA, CDR2 FQGTGA. This CDR3 is built from 15 residues. The V and J ends lost 0 bases and 3 bases, in that order; junction bases with no gene match: 4. CDR3 sequence: CASSLTRDSDTEAFF. The CDR3 nucleotides read TGTGCCAGCAGCTTAACGAGGGACAGCGACACTGAAGCTTTCTTT.

The chain employs TRBV6-4 and TRBJ2-5, with TRBD2 matching 9 bases. The CDR3 extends over 14 amino acids. Germline CDR1 and CDR2: MRHNA and SNTAGT. V was clipped by 2 bases and J by 4 bases; unmatched bases: 2. The CDR3 DNA follows: TGTGCCAGCAGTGACGCGGGAGGGCCAGAGACCCAGTACTTC. The encoded protein is CASSDAGGPETQYF.

The V call is TRBV19, the J call TRBJ1-6; TRBD1 aligns across 7 bases. The germline V gene has CDR1 LNHDA and CDR2 SQIVND (reference sequence). J gave up 9 bases and V 5 bases, and 10 bases lay outside the gene matches. The CDR3 is 15 amino acids. The CDR3 region has the DNA TGTGCCAGTAGTCCCCTGTCAGGGGGAGGTTCACCCCTCCACTTT. It encodes CASSPLSGGGSPLHF. Based on the CDR3 plus reference TRBV19 and TRBJ1-6, the full variable domain is DGGITQSPKYLFRKEGQNVTLSCEQNLNHDAMYWYRQDPGQGLRLIYYSQIVNDFQKGDIAEGYSVSREKKESFPLTVTSAQKNPTAFYLCASSPLSGGGSPLHFGNGTRLTVT.

The rearrangement links TRBV7-9 to TRBJ1-4; 8 positions agree with TRBD1. The ends lost 1 base at V and 7 bases at J; junction bases unmatched: 5. Per germline, CDR1 SEHNR and CDR2 FQNEAQ (reference sequence). The CDR3 has 15 residues. The CDR3 here is CASSLGAGGLEKLFF. In DNA, the CDR3 is TGTGCCAGCAGCTTAGGTGCAGGGGGCCTTGAAAAACTGTTTTTT.

The gene calls are TRBV27 and TRBJ2-2; 11 bases fit TRBD1. CDR1 is MNHEY and CDR2 is SMNVEV in the germline V gene (reference sequence). V trimming: 5 bases; J trimming: 4 bases; junction bases outside the gene matches: 9. The length of the CDR3 is 17 residues. The CDR3 sequence is CASSLGTGGLGTGELFF. The CDR3 nucleotides read TGTGCCAGCAGTCTCGGGACAGGGGGATTGGGCACCGGGGAGCTGTTTTTT.

The gene calls are TRBV4-1 and TRBJ2-3; D unclear. V dropped 3 bases and J dropped 6 bases, with 16 bases sitting between them. Germline V gene data show CDR1 as MGHRA and CDR2 as YSYEKL. CDR3 size: 15 residues. CDR3 region: CASSQRRWAEDTQYF. In nucleotides, the CDR3 is TGCGCCAGCAGCCAGAGACGGTGGGCCGAGGATACGCAGTATTTT.

The chain recombines TRBV30 with TRBJ2-7; D gene uncertain. CDR1 and CDR2 from the germline V gene are GTSNPN and SVGIG (reference sequence). This CDR3 comprises 15 residues. Trimming shortened V by 1 base and J by 2 bases, and 15 bases separated the two germline ends. CDR3 nucleotides: TGTGCCTGGAGTGACTCCCCTAATGCCCCCTACGAGCAGTACTTC. Its protein is CAWSDSPNAPYEQYF.

The chain carries TRBV27 and TRBJ1-2; TRBD1 might be the D (6 bases). Germline values: CDR1 MNHEY, CDR2 SMNVEV (reference sequence). With 6 bases removed from V and 1 base from J, the gap between germline ends came to 9 bases. This CDR3 spans 13 amino acids. CDR3 DNA: TGTGCCAGCAGACAGGGAATTAACTATGGCTACACCTTC. Translated: CASRQGINYGYTF.

This chain links TRBV29-1 with TRBJ2-7, with a possible D match to TRBD1 (6 bases). V was cut by 4 bases and J by 3 bases, with 10 bases left in between. The CDR3 covers 12 residues. Germline values: CDR1 SQVTM, CDR2 ANQGSEA. This CDR3 reads CSVVGGRYEQYF. In nucleotides, the CDR3 is TGCAGCGTTGTAGGGGGACGCTACGAGCAGTACTTC.

The V call is TRBV7-8, the J call TRBJ1-1; D is unresolved. V was clipped by 2 bases and J by 11 bases, with 15 bases between them. The germline CDR1 and CDR2 sequences are SGHVS and FQNEAQ. CDR3 length: 13 residues. The CDR3 sequence is CASSLWLEKRAFF. CDR3 nucleotides: TGTGCCAGCAGCTTATGGCTGGAGAAGCGGGCTTTCTTT.

V gene TRBV28 combines with J gene TRBJ2-3; 8 bases map to TRBD2. Losses at the gene ends were 6 bases for V and 2 bases for J; bases not matched to a gene: 19. This CDR3 has 19 residues. Germline CDR1 reads MDHEN; CDR2 reads SYDVKM. The CDR3 region has the DNA TGTGCCAGCAGCCTCTTATGGGCGAAACGGGGGGGCCTCACAGATACGCAGTATTTT. Its translation is CASSLLWAKRGGLTDTQYF.

The rearrangement links TRBV28 to TRBJ2-7; 10 nucleotides line up with TRBD2. CDR3 size: 17 residues. The germline gives CDR1 MDHEN, CDR2 SYDVKM. V was clipped by 6 bases and J by 6 bases; unmatched bases: 17. CDR3 coding DNA: TGTGCCAGCAGACCTTCAGGAGTAGCGGGAGGAGGACCCGAGCAGTACTTC. Translation gives CASRPSGVAGGGPEQYF.

Written as DNA, the CDR3 is TGTGCCAGCAGCCCACTGGGGGCCTCGAAGGGTGTAAAACTGTTTTTT. Translating it yields CASSPLGASKGVKLFF. V usage is TRBV7-9 and J usage is TRBJ1-4, with TRBD1 as a possible D gene (6 bases). Per the germline V gene, CDR1 is SEHNR and CDR2 is FQNEAQ (reference sequence). V dropped 5 bases and J dropped 10 bases, with 23 bases sitting between them. CDR3 length: 16 residues.

V gene TRBV18 combines with J gene TRBJ1-3; the D is unclear. Germline V gene sequence: CDR1 KGHSH, CDR2 LQKENI. CDR3 length: 16 residues. Trimming pared 5 bases from V and 2 bases from J, leaving 16 bases between. CDR3 DNA: TGTGCCAGCTCATCTATACGGGAGGCAACTGGAAACACCATATATTTT. This gives the protein CASSSIREATGNTIYF.

The chain has TRBV19 and TRBJ1-4; D is undetermined. In germline, CDR1 is LNHDA, CDR2 SQIVND (reference sequence). The CDR3 covers 13 residues. Trimming removed 7 bases at V and 4 bases at J, with 10 bases between. This CDR3 reads CASNSRGNEKLFF. DNA for the CDR3: TGTGCCAGTAACTCCAGAGGTAATGAAAAACTGTTTTTT.

This chain links TRBV4-1 with TRBJ1-5; D remains unclear. V was shortened by 0 bases and J by 4 bases, with 7 bases between the two germline ends. The CDR3 runs 14 residues. Germline CDR1 and CDR2: MGHRA and YSYEKL. The CDR3 bases are TGCGCCAGCAGCCAAGAAGGAGAGAATCAGCCCCAGCATTTT. Its translation: CASSQEGENQPQHF.

V usage is TRBV19 and J usage is TRBJ1-2, with unresolved D. V lost 10 bases, J lost 0 bases, and 9 bases lay in between. The germline gives CDR1 LNHDA, CDR2 SQIVND (reference sequence). This CDR3 has 12 residues. The CDR3 region has the DNA TGTGCCACTGGGCGAGCTAACTATGGCTACACCTTC. It yields the protein CATGRANYGYTF.

This chain connects TRBV5-1 to TRBJ2-2; 9 nucleotides align to TRBD1. The V gene's germline CDR1 is SGHRS and CDR2 YFSETQ. V gave up 3 bases and J gave up 4 bases; unmatched junction bases: 4. This CDR3 spans 15 amino acids. The chain's CDR3 is CASSSGQGGTGELFF. The CDR3 region has the DNA TGCGCCAGCAGCTCGGGACAGGGAGGCACCGGGGAGCTGTTTTTT.

The chain links TRBV27 to TRBJ2-1; possibly TRBD1 for D (6 bases). The CDR3 sequence is 15 residues long. Trimming pared 2 bases from V and 7 bases from J, leaving 15 bases between. CDR1 and CDR2 (germline): MNHEY, SMNVEV (reference sequence). CDR3 loop: CASSLGFQGRNEQFF. Here the CDR3 DNA reads TGTGCCAGCAGTTTAGGTTTCCAGGGGCGAAATGAGCAGTTCTTC.